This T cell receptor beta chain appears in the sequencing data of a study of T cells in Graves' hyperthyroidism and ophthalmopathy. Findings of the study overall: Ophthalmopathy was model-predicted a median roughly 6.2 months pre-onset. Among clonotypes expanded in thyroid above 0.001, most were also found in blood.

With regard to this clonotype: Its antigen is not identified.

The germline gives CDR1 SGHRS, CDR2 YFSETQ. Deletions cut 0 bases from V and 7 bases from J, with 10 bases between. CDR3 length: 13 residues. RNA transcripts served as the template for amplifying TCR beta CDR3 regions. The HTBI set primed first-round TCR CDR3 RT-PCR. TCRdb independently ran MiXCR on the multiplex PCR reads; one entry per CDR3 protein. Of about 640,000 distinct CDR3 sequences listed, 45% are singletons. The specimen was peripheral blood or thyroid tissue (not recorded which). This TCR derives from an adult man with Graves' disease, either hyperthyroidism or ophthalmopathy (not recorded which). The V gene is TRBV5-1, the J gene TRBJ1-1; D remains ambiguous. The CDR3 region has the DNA TGCGCCAGCAGCTTGGGGGCAGAGAATGAAGCTTTCTTT. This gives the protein CASSLGAENEAFF. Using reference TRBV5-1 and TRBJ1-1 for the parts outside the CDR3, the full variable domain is KAGVTQTPRYLIKTRGQQVTLSCSPISGHRSVSWYQQTPGQGLQFLFEYFSETQRNKGNFPGRFSGRQFSNSRSEMNVSTLELGDSALYLCASSLGAENEAFFGQGTRLTVV.